This TCR beta chain was recorded in a study of blood T cell repertoires in COVID-19. Overall study context: T cells, B-cell-depleted T cells, or PBMCs supplied cDNA or gDNA.

Per the original data handling: Amplification with reference gene primers provided the estimates of nucleated cell counts. Some clones are missing from TCRdb's copy, which holds only in-frame ones; the method was immunoSEQ multiplex PCR. That table supplies the V and J calls and clone size; D and trimming were determined from the DNA. There are 120,000 or so clones in the sample; 65% to 90% occur only once, and just over 6.5% lies in the top ten. This clonotype was obtained from a man aged 80 or over with active or convalescent COVID-19. Specimen: peripheral blood.

The CDR3 DNA reads TGTGCCAGCAGCTTAACGGGACTAGCGGGAGTGACCACCGGGGAGCTGTTTTTT. Its translation is CASSLTGLAGVTTGELFF. The chain combines TRBV7-2 with TRBJ2-2; the match to TRBD2 covers 14 bases. Unmatched junction bases numbered 6, after V lost 2 bases and J lost 4 bases. In germline, CDR1 is SGHTA, CDR2 FQGNSA. There are 18 residues in the CDR3. The variable domain in full, completed from reference TRBV7-2 and TRBJ2-2, reads GAGVSQSPSNKVTEKGKDVELRCDPISGHTALYWYRQSLGQGLEFLIYFQGNSAPDKSGLPSDRFSAERTGGSVSTLTIQRTQQEDSAVYLCASSLTGLAGVTTGELFFGEGSRLTVL.